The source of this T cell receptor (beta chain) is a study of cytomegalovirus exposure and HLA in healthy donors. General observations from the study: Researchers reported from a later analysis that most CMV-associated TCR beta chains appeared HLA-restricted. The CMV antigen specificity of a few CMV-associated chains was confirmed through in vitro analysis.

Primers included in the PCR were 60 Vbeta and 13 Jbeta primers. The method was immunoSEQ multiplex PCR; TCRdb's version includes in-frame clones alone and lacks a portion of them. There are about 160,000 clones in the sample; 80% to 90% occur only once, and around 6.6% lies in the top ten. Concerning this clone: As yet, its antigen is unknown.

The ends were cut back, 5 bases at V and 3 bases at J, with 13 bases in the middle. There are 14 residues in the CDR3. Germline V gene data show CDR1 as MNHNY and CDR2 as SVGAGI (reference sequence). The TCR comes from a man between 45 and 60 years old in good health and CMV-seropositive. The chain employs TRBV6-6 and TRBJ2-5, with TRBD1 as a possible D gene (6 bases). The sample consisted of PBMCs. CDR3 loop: CASSQGTKKETQYF. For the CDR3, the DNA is TGTGCCAGCAGTCAGGGGACAAAAAAAGAGACCCAGTACTTC.